Listed here are 13 T cell receptor beta chains from one sample, sequenced in a study of regulatory T cells in long-lasting Graves disease. As for time point: persistent/refractory GD, antithyroid drugs over 5 years with positive TRAb. With RNA extracted from PBMCs as input, the TCR library was made. TCR beta libraries were built with iRepertoire HTBI primers and Arm-PCR of CDR3 regions. TCRdb re-called the multiplex PCR reads with MiXCR, one entry per CDR3 protein. The repertoire holds 300,000 to 500,000 distinct CDR3 sequences, around 20% seen once, with roughly 20% in the top ten. Sequenced here: peripheral blood mononuclear cells (PBMCs), sampled when the disease was refractory, from a patient treated with antithyroid drugs. The origin of the receptors is a female donor with Graves disease.

This clonotype was detected ten times or more. The chain combines TRBV7-2 with TRBJ2-7, with D possibly being TRBD1 (5 bases). The CDR3 consists of 13 residues. Germline V gene sequence: CDR1 SGHTA, CDR2 FQGNSA. V was shortened by 1 base and J by 5 bases, with 9 bases between the two germline ends. CDR3 sequence: CASSLGQGDEQYF. Written as DNA, the CDR3 is TGTGCCAGCAGCTTAGGGCAGGGCGACGAGCAGTACTTC.

The chain uses TRBV2 and TRBJ2-3, with D possibly TRBD1 on 5 matching bases. The V gene lost 6 bases and the J gene lost 8 bases, with 18 bases spanning the gap. The CDR3 sequence is 14 residues long. Germline V gene lookup returns CDR1 SNHLY and CDR2 FYNNEI. The CDR3 protein is CASSPLPQGTTQYF. The CDR3 coding sequence is TGTGCCAGCAGCCCGCTACCTCAGGGTACTACGCAGTATTTT.

This chain links TRBV24-1 with TRBJ1-5; tentative D call: TRBD1 (6 bases). The germline V gene has CDR1 KGHDR and CDR2 SFDVKD. The CDR3 loop spans 17 amino acids. Trimming removed 3 bases at V and 5 bases at J, with 19 bases between. The CDR3, as DNA: TGTGCCACCAGTGATCGGGCAGGGGCGAGAAGGGATCAGCCCCAGCATTTT. Its protein product is CATSDRAGARRDQPQHF.

The chain links TRBV20-1 to TRBJ2-7, with no clear D. The CDR3 runs 13 residues. The germline V gene has CDR1 DFQATT and CDR2 SNEGSKA (reference sequence). V shed 0 bases and J shed 0 bases, with 6 bases lying between them. CDR3 amino acids: CSAREVSSYEQYF. The CDR3 DNA follows: TGCAGTGCTAGAGAGGTTAGCTCCTACGAGCAGTACTTC.

This clonotype was seen many times. This chain joins TRBV28 and TRBJ1-6; D remains ambiguous. Trimming pared 6 bases from V and 6 bases from J, leaving 9 bases between. Germline CDR1 reads MDHEN; CDR2 reads SYDVKM. This CDR3 comprises 13 residues. CDR3 nucleotide sequence: TGTGCCAGCAGAACGGGCTTTAATTCACCCCTCCACTTT. It yields the protein CASRTGFNSPLHF.

The rearrangement uses TRBV20-1 and TRBJ2-5; 7 bases align to TRBD1. The CDR3 is made up of 14 amino acids. The germline V gene has CDR1 DFQATT and CDR2 SNEGSKA (reference sequence). In DNA form, the CDR3 reads TGCAGCCCTACCGATGAAGGGGGCTGGGAGACCCAGTACTTC. It translates to CSPTDEGGWETQYF.

A remark on this clonotype: One end of the junction fails to match germline, which may point to a read error. This sequence joins TRBV28 and TRBJ2-5, with a possible D match to TRBD2 (5 bases). This CDR3 has 15 residues. The germline V gene has CDR1 MDHEN and CDR2 SYDVKM. CDR3 region: CASTKRTPPQEAQYF. CDR3 DNA: TGTGCCAGCACCAAGAGGACTCCACCCCAAGAGGCCCAGTACTTC.

CDR3: CASSPIRRDRGYEQYF. As DNA, the CDR3 is TGTGCCAGCAGCCCAATCCGTAGGGACAGGGGCTACGAGCAGTACTTC. V is TRBV11-2 and J is TRBJ2-7; 10 nucleotides agree with TRBD1. This CDR3 spans 16 amino acids. V gave up 5 bases and J gave up 3 bases; unmatched junction bases: 10. Germline CDR1 and CDR2: SGHAT and FQNNGV.

This clonotype was seen repeatedly, ten times or more. The gene calls are TRBV20-1 and TRBJ1-5; no clear D. Trimming stripped 3 bases from V and 2 bases from J, with 14 bases between. Germline CDR1 DFQATT, CDR2 SNEGSKA (reference sequence). CDR3 length: 15 amino acids. CDR3 sequence (DNA): TGCAGTGCTAGGGACGGCTCCGGGGGCAATCAGCCCCAGCATTTT. It encodes CSARDGSGGNQPQHF.

This clonotype was seen at least ten times. The rearrangement uses TRBV7-2 and TRBJ2-5; 10 bases fit TRBD2. The CDR3 length is 14 residues. V shed 6 bases and J 4 bases; nucleotides not matched to a gene: 5. Germline CDR1 and CDR2: SGHTA and FQGNSA. CDR3 amino acids: CASSSSGSRETQYF. In DNA, the CDR3 is TGTGCCAGCAGTTCTAGCGGGAGCCGAGAGACCCAGTACTTC.

The sample holds many counts of this clonotype. V is TRBV6-5 and J is TRBJ2-7, with D tentatively TRBD1 (5 bases). V was clipped by 0 bases and J by 6 bases, with 12 bases between them. This CDR3 spans 14 amino acids. Germline CDR1 is MNHEY and CDR2 is SVGAGI. This CDR3 reads CASSYSLTASEQYF. In DNA, the CDR3 is TGTGCCAGCAGTTACTCGTTGACAGCGAGCGAGCAGTACTTC.

This clonotype was observed at least ten times. The CDR3 loop reads CASSQGGPSELFF. CDR3 in DNA: TGTGCCAGCAGCCAAGGGGGCCCTAGCGAGCTGTTTTTT. This chain connects TRBV3-1 to TRBJ2-2; D is perhaps TRBD1 or TRBD2 (5 bases each). The CDR3 contains 13 residues. Trimming took 1 base from V and 11 from J, leaving 11 bases between them. The germline V gene encodes CDR1 LGHDT and CDR2 YNNKEL (reference sequence).

This clonotype was seen ten or more times. The chain employs TRBV28 and TRBJ1-1; 8 nucleotides agree with TRBD1. CDR1 and CDR2 from the germline V gene are MDHEN and SYDVKM. With 8 bases clipped from V and 3 bases from J, the junction kept 11 bases outside the gene matches. This CDR3 has 15 amino acids. CDR3 in amino acids: CASRSPPQGDTEAFF. For the CDR3, the DNA is TGTGCCAGCCGCTCCCCCCCACAGGGGGACACTGAAGCTTTCTTT.